This T cell receptor (beta chain) was sequenced for a study of shared clonotypes between healthy human individuals (dated by TCRdb to 2018 to 2020). A note on the overall study: The cohort comprised a couple of women and a few men aged 18 to 49 years. For each donor, CD4 naive and CD4 memory were each run on three plates, CD8 naive on two plates, and CD8 memory on one plate. Blood TCR repertoires of roughly five healthy adults were deeply sequenced to estimate repertoire size and the extent of clonotype sharing between individuals. Libraries were prepared and TCR repertoires were sequenced by different laboratories using diverse techniques, in order to increase sequencing depth and limit assay-specific biases. Per donor, leukapheresis produced somewhere between about 0.85 and 9.5 billion PBMCs. General findings and caveats noted by the study authors: Higher generation probabilities were observed for clonotypes shared by all four sorted-subset donors than for non-shared clonotypes. Based on pairwise subsampling, the degree of clonotype sharing among donors was expected to be affected by sequencing depth. Across a handful of donors, approximately 5% of naive CD4, approximately 3.6% of naive CD8, approximately 2.5% of memory CD4, and under 0.45% of memory CD8 clonotypes were shared. Because the study included a small number of donors, the genetic and exposure-history diversity represented was limited. Sampling was restricted to blood, and TCR repertoires in tissue are likely to differ from TCR repertoires in blood. Even with the large sequencing depth, rarefaction of the sorted-subset datasets indicated that sequencing was incomplete. Naive subsets generally had larger estimated clonotype richness than memory subsets did.

Healthy HIV-negative adults with no recently reported acute infections or vaccinations were included as donors. Every donor was a Caucasian adult living in Nashville, Tennessee, USA. CD8 memory samples consisted of magnetically selected CD45RO+ cells combined with CCR7-negative CD45RA+ effector memory (TemRA) cells. After blood collection by leukapheresis, PBMCs were isolated using Ficoll-Histopaque density gradient centrifugation and then cryopreserved in the vapor phase of liquid nitrogen. Analytical flow cytometry was used to check the purity and quantity of each magnetically sorted T cell population. Genomic DNA was isolated from each sorted fraction and quantified by UV absorbance on a Nanodrop 2000c. For this clone: The antigen it recognizes is unknown. Base qualities were left out, and no much larger clone turns up one base away.

Looking up the germline V gene yields CDR1 SQVTM and CDR2 ANQGSEA. V loses 7 bases of germline sequence and J loses 0 bases, and the interval between the two ends is 11 bases. Including cysteine and phenylalanine, the CDR3 has 13 amino acids. The entry retains the CDR3 DNA only, 39 bases that are in frame from base 1. TCR CDR3 regions were amplified from genomic DNA by multiplex PCR using the deep immunoSEQ assay. Extracted genomic DNA from each cell subset was distributed evenly across all wells of several immunoSEQ 96-well plates, and each plate was treated as a replicate. For sorted subsets, 200 to 250 ng genomic DNA, equal to 30,000 to 35,000 T cell genomes, was loaded into each replicate PCR. Purified libraries were quantified with a Qubit 3.0 fluorometer, sized on a Bioanalyzer 2100, and re-quantified with the KAPA Library Quantification kit. A separate single-read 150-cycle Illumina NextSeq 550 flow cell was used to sequence each immunoSEQ 96-well plate. From the authors' description of their analysis: Because the immunoSEQ output held only junctional sequences and lacked quality scores, the filtering could not match the filtering applied to full-length reads. To assign V/J genes and CDR3, sequences were annotated using PyIR, a Python wrapper for IgBLAST v1.9, with IMGT germline references. Any read was removed if the V/J assignment was weak (E-value above 1e-6), the CDR3 was missing, or the read contained stop codons, out-of-frame junctions, or ambiguous translated residues. V3J clonotypes were defined as sequences sharing the same inferred V gene, J gene, and CDR3 amino acid sequence. The percentage overlap between two repertoires was calculated by dividing the number of shared unique clonotypes by the size of the smaller repertoire. Three approaches were used to assess repertoire richness: RTK rarefaction, the Chao1 estimator, and Recon v2.1 estimates of unobserved clonotypes. Generation probabilities for all TCRbeta clonotypes obtained by the gDNA method from a handful of donors were computed using OLGA. TCRdb's version of the immuneACCESS table is confined to in-frame rearrangements and falls short of the full clone set. An unresolved V gene accounts for under half of the shortfall where checked; the remainder is of unknown origin. D and trimming were read from the DNA, whereas the V and J calls and clone size are those reported in that table. Present in this sample are roughly 400,000 clones, approximately 96% of which were seen just once. The top ten hold about 0.32% of the sample.

The chain links TRBV29-1 with TRBJ2-3; matching of 6 bases hints at TRBD2 as the D gene. The sequenced sample was memory CD8+ T cells sorted from blood. The cell subset or site label corresponds to: CD45RO+ cells pooled with CCR7-negative TemRA cells. The TCR comes from a man aged 30 to 45 in good health. Here is the DNA: TGCAGCGGGGCGGGATTAAGCACAGATACGCAGTATTTT. Protein translation: CSGAGLSTDTQYF.